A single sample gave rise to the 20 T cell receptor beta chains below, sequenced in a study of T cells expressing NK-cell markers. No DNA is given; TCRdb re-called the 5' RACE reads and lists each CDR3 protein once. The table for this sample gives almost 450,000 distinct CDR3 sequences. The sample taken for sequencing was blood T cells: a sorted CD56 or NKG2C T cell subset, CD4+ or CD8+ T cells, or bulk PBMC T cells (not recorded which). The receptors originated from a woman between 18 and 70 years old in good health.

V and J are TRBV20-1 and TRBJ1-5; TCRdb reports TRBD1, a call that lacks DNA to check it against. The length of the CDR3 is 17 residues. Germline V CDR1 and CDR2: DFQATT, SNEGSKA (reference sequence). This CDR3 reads CSARVARAGGINQPQHF.

CDR3 loop: CSVPNDRVPYNEQFF. The V gene is TRBV29-1, the J gene TRBJ2-1; TCRdb selects TRBD1, and the lack of DNA leaves this call unchecked. The CDR3 extends over 15 amino acids. Germline V lookup: CDR1 SQVTM, CDR2 ANQGSEA.

This CDR3 is CASSLEDGKEPLHF. J is TRBJ1-6 and V is TRBV5-1; TCRdb gives TRBD1 as the D gene, but with no DNA this cannot be confirmed. Germline V gene lookup returns CDR1 SGHRS and CDR2 YFSETQ. The CDR3 spans 14 residues.

This CDR3 is CASSSNPASQFF. V is TRBV7-9 and J is TRBJ2-1; the D gene TCRdb calls, TRBD2, cannot be checked with no DNA. CDR1 is SEHNR and CDR2 is FQNEAQ in the germline V gene (reference sequence). CDR3 size: 12 residues.

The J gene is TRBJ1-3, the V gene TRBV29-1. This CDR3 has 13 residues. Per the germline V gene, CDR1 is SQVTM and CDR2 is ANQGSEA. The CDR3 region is CSVEETGGNTIYF. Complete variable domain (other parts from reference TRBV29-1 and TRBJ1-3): SAVISQKPSRDICQRGTSLTIQCQVDSQVTMMFWYRQQPGQSLTLIATANQGSEATYESGFVIDKFPISRPNLTFSTLTVSNMSPEDSSIYLCSVEETGGNTIYFGEGSWLTVV.

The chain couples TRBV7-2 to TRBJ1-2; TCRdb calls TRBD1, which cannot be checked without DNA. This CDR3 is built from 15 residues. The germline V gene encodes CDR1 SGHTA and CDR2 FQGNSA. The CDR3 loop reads CASSADRGSGYGYTF. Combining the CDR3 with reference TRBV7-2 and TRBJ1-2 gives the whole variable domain GAGVSQSPSNKVTEKGKDVELRCDPISGHTALYWYRQSLGQGLEFLIYFQGNSAPDKSGLPSDRFSAERTGGSVSTLTIQRTQQEDSAVYLCASSADRGSGYGYTFGSGTRLTVV.

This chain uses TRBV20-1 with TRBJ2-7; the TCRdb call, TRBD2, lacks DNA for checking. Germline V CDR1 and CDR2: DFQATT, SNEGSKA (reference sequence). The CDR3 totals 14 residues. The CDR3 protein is CSATRTSGSGEQYF.

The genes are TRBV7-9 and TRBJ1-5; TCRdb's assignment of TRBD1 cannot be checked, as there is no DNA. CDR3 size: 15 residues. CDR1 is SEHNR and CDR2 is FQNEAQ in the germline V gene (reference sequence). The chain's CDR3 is CASSSAGTAYQPQHF.

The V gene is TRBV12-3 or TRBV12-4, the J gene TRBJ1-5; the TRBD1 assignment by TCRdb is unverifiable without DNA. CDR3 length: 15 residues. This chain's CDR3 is CASSLEPWGNQPQHF.

The CDR3 protein is CAISEGSGGTEAFF. The chain is built from TRBV10-3 and TRBJ1-1; the TCRdb D gene call, TRBD1, has no DNA to confirm it. Per germline, CDR1 ENHRY and CDR2 SYGVKD. The CDR3 extends over 14 amino acids.

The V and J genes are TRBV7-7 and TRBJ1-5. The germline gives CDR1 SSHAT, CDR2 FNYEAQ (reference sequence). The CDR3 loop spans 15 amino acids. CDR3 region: CASSPSPGEIQPQHF.

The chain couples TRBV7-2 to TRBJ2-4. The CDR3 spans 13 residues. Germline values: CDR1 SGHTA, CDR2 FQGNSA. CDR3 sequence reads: CASSLKAKNIQYF.

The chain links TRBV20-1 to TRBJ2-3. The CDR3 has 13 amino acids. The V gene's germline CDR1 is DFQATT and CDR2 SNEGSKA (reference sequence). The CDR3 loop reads CSARGSPPDTQYF.

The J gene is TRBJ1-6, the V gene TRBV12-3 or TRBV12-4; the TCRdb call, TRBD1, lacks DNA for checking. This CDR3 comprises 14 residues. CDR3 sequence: CASSLGADGSPLHF.

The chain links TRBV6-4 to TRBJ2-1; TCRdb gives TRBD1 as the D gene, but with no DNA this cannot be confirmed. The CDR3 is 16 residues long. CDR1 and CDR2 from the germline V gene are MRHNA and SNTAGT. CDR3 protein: CASSAEQGGAVDEQFF.

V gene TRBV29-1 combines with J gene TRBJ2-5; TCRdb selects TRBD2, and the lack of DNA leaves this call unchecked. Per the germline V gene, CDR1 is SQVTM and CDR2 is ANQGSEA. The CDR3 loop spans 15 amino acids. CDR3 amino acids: CSVEVATSGEETQYF.

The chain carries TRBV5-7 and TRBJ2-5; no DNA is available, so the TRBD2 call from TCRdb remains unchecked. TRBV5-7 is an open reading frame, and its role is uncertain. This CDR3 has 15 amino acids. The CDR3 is CASSLTSGTEETQYF.

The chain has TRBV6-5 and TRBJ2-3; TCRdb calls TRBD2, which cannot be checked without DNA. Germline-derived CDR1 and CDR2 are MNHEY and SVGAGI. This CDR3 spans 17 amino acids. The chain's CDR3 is CASSSPLVAGGTDTQYF.

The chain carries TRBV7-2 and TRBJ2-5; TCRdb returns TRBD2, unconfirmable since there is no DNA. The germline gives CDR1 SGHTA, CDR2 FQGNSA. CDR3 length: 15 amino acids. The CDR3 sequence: CASSLGAGGYETQYF.

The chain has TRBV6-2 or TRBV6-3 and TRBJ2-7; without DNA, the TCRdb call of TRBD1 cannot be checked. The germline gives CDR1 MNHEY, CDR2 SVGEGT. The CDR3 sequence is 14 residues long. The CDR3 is CASRPRQNTYEQYF.